This T cell receptor beta chain is from a study of tumor-infiltrating lymphocytes in primary liver carcinoma. Study details: Tumors were stage T1-T3 N0M0, about 4 to 11 cm across.

The blood RNA (from unsorted whole blood) was obtained, and germline DNA was also extracted. Findings of the study overall: Tumor region pairs shared more overlap than did tumor-adjacent and tumor-blood pairs.

CDR1 is ENHRY and CDR2 is SYGVKD in the germline V gene. V dropped 9 bases and J dropped 0; count of bases not matched to a gene: 5. This CDR3 spans 14 amino acids. This clonotype has only a few counts. Antigen: not known. The investigators made TCR beta cDNA from 400 to 500 ng total RNA, using a constant-region primer. TCR beta libraries came from three nested multiplex PCR rounds using slightly modified ARM-PCR. A C-beta reverse primer and TRBV1-TRBV30 forward primers served in each of the first two PCR rounds, at about 10 cycles apiece. TCRdb reanalysed the multiplex PCR reads using MiXCR and keeps one entry per CDR3 protein. The repertoire has 250,000 to 400,000 distinct CDR3 sequences, roughly 60% of them found once; the top ten carry 9%.

The sequenced sample consisted of peripheral blood. V gene TRBV10-3 combines with J gene TRBJ1-3; 7 bases line up with TRBD1. The receptor's source is a man aged 40-49 years with primary liver carcinoma and hepatitis B virus infection. The CDR3 sequence: CAIRGPDSGNTIYF. CDR3 bases: TGTGCCATAAGGGGGCCAGACTCTGGAAACACCATATATTTT.